Detailed here is one TCR beta chain. Its antigen is unidentified. This entry belongs to a study of a mutant IDH1 vaccine in newly diagnosed glioma. On the study more broadly: In weeks 1, 3, 5, 7, 11, 15, 19 and 23, patients were immunized, eight times in all. Patients were started on vaccination 4-6 weeks after radiotherapy alone, or with temozolomide cycles. The sex distribution of treated patients was approximately 62% male and about 40% female, with a mean age of around 40 years.

Here immunoSEQ multiplex PCR was the method, and the copy in TCRdb shows in-frame clones only, minus some. The sample lists about 25,000 clones, approximately 80% occurring once. Described time point: week 5, during vaccination. The study gave 300 ug of mutant IDH1 20-mer peptide per vaccine dose, with topical imiquimod. V lost 6 bases and J lost 3; bases outside the gene matches: 6. The V gene's germline CDR1 is SGHAT and CDR2 FQNNGV. The CDR3 has 14 amino acids. This TCR derives from a man aged 35-49 years with glioma. This specimen was PBMCs, taken from a glioma patient whose treatment included an IDH1 peptide vaccine. The V gene is TRBV11-2, the J gene TRBJ2-7; 9 nucleotides align to TRBD1. The CDR3 sequence is CASRGTGKGYEQYF. In DNA form, the CDR3 reads TGTGCCAGCAGGGGGACAGGGAAAGGCTACGAGCAGTACTTC.